This TCR beta chain emerged from a study of tumor and adjacent non-tumor tissue in lung cancer. Study details: Aged about 31 to 80 years, patients included about 11 men and roughly five women with stage I to III disease.

No cell sorting was done before RNA was extracted from the tissue. Three rounds of nested PCR, following a modified ARM-PCR protocol, produced the TCRbeta library. TCRdb itself ran the multiplex PCR reads through MiXCR, one entry per CDR3 protein. This repertoire shows fewer than 80,000 distinct CDR3 sequences, nearly 70% found once; its top ten account for around 12%. On this clonotype itself: As the CDR3 is not closed by the conserved phenylalanine or tryptophan, this likely results from a read error. The limits of the CDR3 on the DNA are not certain, so only TCRdb's listed CDR3 is given.

Germline CDR1 MNHNS, CDR2 SASEGT. The CDR3 contains 14 residues when both ends are counted. The specimen was lung tumor tissue. The sequence was collected from a woman aged 70-85 years with non-small cell lung cancer. The chain has TRBV6-1 and TRBJ1-5; TRBD1 is the table's D call, not checked against the DNA. CDR3: CASHTGTDYQAQHY.